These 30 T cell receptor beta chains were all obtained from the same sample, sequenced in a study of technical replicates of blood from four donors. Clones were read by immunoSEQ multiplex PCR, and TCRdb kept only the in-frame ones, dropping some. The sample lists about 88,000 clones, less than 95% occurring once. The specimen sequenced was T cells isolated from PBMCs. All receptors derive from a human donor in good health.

CDR3 sequence: CASSVEGGYPNEQFF. In DNA, the CDR3 is TGTGCCAGCAGCGTAGAGGGAGGATACCCCAATGAGCAGTTCTTC. The chain combines TRBV9 with TRBJ2-1, with D possibly matching TRBD2 (6 bases). The germline V and J ends were trimmed by 0 bases and 6 bases, with 13 bases remaining between them. Germline V gene lookup returns CDR1 SGDLS and CDR2 YYNGEE. CDR3 size: 15 residues.

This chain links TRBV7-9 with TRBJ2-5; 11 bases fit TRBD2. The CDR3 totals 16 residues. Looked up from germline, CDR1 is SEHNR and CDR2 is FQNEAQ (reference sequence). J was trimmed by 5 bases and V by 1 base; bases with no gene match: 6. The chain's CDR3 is CASSLVLAGGRETQYF. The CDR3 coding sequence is TGTGCCAGCAGCTTAGTCCTAGCGGGGGGCAGGGAGACCCAGTACTTC.

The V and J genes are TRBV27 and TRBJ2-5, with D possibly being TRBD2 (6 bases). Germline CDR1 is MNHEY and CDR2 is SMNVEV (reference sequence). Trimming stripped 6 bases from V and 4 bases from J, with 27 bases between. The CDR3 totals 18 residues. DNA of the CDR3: TGTGCCAGCAGCCGAGGACCGTCTGGCAGGCGGGATTTAGAGACCCAGTACTTC. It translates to CASSRGPSGRRDLETQYF.

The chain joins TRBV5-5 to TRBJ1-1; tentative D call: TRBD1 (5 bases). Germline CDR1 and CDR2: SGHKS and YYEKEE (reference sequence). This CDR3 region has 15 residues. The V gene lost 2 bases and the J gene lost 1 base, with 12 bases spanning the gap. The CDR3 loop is CASSFTPTGNTEAFF. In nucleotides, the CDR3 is TGTGCCAGCAGCTTTACCCCAACAGGGAACACTGAAGCTTTCTTT. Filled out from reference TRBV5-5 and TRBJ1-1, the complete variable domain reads DAGVTQSPTHLIKTRGQQVTLRCSPISGHKSVSWYQQVLGQGPQFIFQYYEKEERGRGNFPDRFSARQFPNYSSELNVNALLLGDSALYLCASSFTPTGNTEAFFGQGTRLTVV.

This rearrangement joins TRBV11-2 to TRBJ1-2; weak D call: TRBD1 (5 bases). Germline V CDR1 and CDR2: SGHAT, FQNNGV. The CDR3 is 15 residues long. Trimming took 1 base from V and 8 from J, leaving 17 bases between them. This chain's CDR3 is CASSLVGLNPRGYTF. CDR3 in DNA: TGTGCCAGCAGCTTAGTGGGGCTCAACCCTAGAGGCTACACCTTC.

The CDR3 region is CASQGGAATNEKLFF. The CDR3 region has the DNA TGTGCCAGTCAAGGGGGGGCAGCGACTAATGAAAAACTGTTTTTT. The rearrangement joins TRBV19 to TRBJ1-4, with TRBD1 as a possible D gene (6 bases). Trimming shortened V by 8 bases and J by 2 bases, and 15 bases separated the two germline ends. The CDR3 totals 15 residues. Germline V CDR1 and CDR2: LNHDA, SQIVND (reference sequence).

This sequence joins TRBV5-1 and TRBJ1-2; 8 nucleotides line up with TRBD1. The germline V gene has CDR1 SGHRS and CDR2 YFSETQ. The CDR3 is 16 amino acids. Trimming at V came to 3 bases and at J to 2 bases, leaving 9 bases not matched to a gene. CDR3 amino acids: CASSSTLGQANYGYTF. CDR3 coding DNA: TGCGCCAGCAGCTCGACCCTGGGACAGGCGAACTATGGCTACACCTTC.

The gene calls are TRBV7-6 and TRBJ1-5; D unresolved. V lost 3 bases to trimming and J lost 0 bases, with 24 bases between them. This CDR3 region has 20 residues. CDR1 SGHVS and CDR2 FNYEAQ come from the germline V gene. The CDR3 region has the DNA TGTGCCAGCAGCTTTGTGATCGCAGAGGAGGCAGTCTATAGCAATCAGCCCCAGCATTTT. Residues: CASSFVIAEEAVYSNQPQHF.

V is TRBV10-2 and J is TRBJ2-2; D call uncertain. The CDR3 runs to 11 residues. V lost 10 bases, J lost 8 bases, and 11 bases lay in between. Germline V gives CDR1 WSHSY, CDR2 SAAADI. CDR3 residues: CATYWLGELFF. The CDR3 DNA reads TGCGCCACCTACTGGTTAGGGGAGCTGTTTTTT.

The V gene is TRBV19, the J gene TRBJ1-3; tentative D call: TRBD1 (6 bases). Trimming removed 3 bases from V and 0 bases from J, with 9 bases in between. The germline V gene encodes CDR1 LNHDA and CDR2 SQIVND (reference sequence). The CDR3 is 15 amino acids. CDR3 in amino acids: CASSIQGSSGNTIYF. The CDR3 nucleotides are TGTGCCAGTAGTATCCAGGGGAGCTCTGGAAACACCATATATTTT. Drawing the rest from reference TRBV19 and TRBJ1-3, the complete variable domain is DGGITQSPKYLFRKEGQNVTLSCEQNLNHDAMYWYRQDPGQGLRLIYYSQIVNDFQKGDIAEGYSVSREKKESFPLTVTSAQKNPTAFYLCASSIQGSSGNTIYFGEGSWLTVV.

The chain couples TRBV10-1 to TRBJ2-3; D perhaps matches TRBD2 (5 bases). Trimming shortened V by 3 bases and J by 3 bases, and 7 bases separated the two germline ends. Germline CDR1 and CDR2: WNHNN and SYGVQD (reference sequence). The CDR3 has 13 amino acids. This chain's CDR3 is CASSDGLTDTQYF. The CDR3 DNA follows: TGCGCCAGCAGTGACGGACTGACAGATACGCAGTATTTT.

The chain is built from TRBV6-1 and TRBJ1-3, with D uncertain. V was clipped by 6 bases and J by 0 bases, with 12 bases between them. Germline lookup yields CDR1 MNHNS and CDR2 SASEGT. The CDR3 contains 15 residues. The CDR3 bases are TGTGCCAGCAGCTTGGGCCTGATCTCTGGAAACACCATATATTTT. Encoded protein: CASSLGLISGNTIYF.

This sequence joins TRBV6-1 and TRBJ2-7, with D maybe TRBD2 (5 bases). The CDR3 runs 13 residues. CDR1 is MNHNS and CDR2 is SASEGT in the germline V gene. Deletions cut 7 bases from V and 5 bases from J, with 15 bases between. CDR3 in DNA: TGTGCCAGCAATGTACGGGGTGTGGACGAGCAGTACTTC. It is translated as CASNVRGVDEQYF.

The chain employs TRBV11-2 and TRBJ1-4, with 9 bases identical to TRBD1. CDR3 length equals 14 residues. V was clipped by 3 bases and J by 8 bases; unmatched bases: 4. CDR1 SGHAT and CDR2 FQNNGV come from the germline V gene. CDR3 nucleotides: TGTGCCAGCAGCTTTTCACAGGGGGCGGAAAAACTGTTTTTT. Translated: CASSFSQGAEKLFF.

In DNA form, the CDR3 reads TGTGCCAGCAGACATGGACAGTCGTATAATTCACCCCTCCACTTT. Amino acids: CASRHGQSYNSPLHF. The chain has TRBV6-5 and TRBJ1-6, with D possibly matching TRBD1 (6 bases). V gave up 6 bases and J gave up 4 bases, with 13 bases separating them. Germline assignment: CDR1 MNHEY and CDR2 SVGAGI. The CDR3 is 15 amino acids.

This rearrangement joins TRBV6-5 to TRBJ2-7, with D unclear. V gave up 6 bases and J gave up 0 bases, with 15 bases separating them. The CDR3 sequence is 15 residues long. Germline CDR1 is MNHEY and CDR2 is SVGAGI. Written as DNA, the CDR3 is TGTGCCAGCAGCCCGCGGCCTACCGGCTCCTACGAGCAGTACTTC. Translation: CASSPRPTGSYEQYF.

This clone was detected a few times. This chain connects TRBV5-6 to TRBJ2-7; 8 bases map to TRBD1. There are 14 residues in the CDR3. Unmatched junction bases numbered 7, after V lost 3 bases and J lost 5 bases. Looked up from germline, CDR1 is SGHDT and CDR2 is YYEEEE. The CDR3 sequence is CASSWAGGGHEQYF. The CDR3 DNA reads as TGTGCCAGCAGCTGGGCAGGGGGCGGTCACGAGCAGTACTTC.

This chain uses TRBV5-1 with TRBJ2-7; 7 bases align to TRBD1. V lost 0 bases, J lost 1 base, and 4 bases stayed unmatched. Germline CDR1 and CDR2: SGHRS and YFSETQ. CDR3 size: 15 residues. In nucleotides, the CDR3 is TGCGCCAGCAGCTTGGAGCCGGGACAGTCCTACGAGCAGTACTTC. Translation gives CASSLEPGQSYEQYF.

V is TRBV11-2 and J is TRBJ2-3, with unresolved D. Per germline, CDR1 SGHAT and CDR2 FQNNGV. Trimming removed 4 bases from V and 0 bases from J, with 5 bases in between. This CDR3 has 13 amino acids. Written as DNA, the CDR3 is TGTGCCAGCAGCTCATTTAGCACAGATACGCAGTATTTT. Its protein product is CASSSFSTDTQYF. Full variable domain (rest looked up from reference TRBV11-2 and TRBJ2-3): EAGVAQSPRYKIIEKRQSVAFWCNPISGHATLYWYQQILGQGPKLLIQFQNNGVVDDSQLPKDRFSAERLKGVDSTLKIQPAKLEDSAVYLCASSSFSTDTQYFGPGTRLTVL.

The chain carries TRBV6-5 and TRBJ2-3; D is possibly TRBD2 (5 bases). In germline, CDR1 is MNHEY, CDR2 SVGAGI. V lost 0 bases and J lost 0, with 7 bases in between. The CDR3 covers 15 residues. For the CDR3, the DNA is TGTGCCAGCAGTTACTCGTGGACTAGCACAGATACGCAGTATTTT. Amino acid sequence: CASSYSWTSTDTQYF.

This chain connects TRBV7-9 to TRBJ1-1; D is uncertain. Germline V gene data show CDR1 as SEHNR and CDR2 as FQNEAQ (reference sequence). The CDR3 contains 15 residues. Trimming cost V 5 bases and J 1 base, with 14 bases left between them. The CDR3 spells CASSPQPGGNTEAFF. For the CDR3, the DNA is TGTGCCAGCAGCCCCCAGCCAGGAGGGAACACTGAAGCTTTCTTT.

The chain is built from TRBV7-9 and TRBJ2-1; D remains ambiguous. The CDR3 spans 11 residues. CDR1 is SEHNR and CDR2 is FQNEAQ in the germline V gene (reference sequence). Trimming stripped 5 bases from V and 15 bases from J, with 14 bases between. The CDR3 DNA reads TGTGCCAGCAGCCCAACGCACTACCCGTTCTTC. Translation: CASSPTHYPFF.

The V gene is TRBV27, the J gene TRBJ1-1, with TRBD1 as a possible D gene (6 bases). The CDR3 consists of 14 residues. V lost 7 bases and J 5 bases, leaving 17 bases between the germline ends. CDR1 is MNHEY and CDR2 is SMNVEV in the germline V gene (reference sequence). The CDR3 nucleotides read TGTGCCAGCACCGGGCATGGGGGCTGGACTGAAGCTTTCTTT. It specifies CASTGHGGWTEAFF.

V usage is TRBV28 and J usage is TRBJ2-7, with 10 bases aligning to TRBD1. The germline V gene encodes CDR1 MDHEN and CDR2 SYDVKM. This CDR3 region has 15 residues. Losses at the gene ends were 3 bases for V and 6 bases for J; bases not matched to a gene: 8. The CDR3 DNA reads TGTGCCAGCAGTTTTTACCGGGACAGGGGCGGCGAGCAGTACTTC. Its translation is CASSFYRDRGGEQYF.

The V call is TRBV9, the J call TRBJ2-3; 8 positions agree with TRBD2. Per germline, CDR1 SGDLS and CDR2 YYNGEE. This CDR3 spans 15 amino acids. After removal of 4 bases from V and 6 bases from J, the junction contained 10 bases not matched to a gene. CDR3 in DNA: TGTGCCAGCAGCCTGACGCGGGGGGCGGTGGATACGCAGTATTTT. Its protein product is CASSLTRGAVDTQYF.

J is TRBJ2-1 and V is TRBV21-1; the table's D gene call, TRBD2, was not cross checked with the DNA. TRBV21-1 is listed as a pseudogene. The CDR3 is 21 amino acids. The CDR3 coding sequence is TGTGCCAGCAGCAAGAGTTTCCGACTAGCGACCGCGCCTGGCTCCTACAATGAGCAGTTCTTC. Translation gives CASSKSFRLATAPGSYNEQFF.

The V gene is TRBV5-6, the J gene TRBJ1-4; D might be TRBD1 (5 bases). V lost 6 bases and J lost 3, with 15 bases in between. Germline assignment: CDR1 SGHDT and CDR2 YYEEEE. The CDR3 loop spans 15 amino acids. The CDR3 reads CASTGRGGSNEKLFF. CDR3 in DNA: TGTGCCAGCACCGGACGGGGGGGTTCTAATGAAAAACTGTTTTTT.

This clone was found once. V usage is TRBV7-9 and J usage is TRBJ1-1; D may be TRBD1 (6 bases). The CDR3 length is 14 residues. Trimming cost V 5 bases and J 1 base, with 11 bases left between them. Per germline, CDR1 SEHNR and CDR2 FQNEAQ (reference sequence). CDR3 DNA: TGTGCCAGCAGCCAAGTGACAGGGAACACTGAAGCTTTCTTT. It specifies CASSQVTGNTEAFF. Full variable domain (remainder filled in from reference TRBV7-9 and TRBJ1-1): DTGVSQNPRHKITKRGQNVTFRCDPISEHNRLYWYRQTLGQGPEFLTYFQNEAQLEKSRLLSDRFSAERPKGSFSTLEIQRTEQGDSAMYLCASSQVTGNTEAFFGQGTRLTVV.

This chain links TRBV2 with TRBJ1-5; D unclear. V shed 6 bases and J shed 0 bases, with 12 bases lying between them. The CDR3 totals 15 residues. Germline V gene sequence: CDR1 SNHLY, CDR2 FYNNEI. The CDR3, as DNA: TGTGCCAGCAGGAGGGCAGACTATAGCAATCAGCCCCAGCATTTT. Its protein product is CASRRADYSNQPQHF. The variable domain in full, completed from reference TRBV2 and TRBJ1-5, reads EPEVTQTPSHQVTQMGQEVILRCVPISNHLYFYWYRQILGQKVEFLVSFYNNEISEKSEIFDDQFSVERPDGSNFTLKIRSTKLEDSAMYFCASRRADYSNQPQHFGDGTRLSIL.

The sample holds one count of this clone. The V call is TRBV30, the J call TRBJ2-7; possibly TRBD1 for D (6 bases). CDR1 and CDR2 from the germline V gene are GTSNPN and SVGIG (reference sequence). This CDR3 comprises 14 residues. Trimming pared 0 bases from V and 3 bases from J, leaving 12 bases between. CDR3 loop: CAWSVQDRLYEQYF. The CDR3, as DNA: TGTGCCTGGAGTGTACAGGACAGACTCTACGAGCAGTACTTC. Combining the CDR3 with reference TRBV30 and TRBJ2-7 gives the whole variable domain SQTIHQWPATLVQPVGSPLSLECTVEGTSNPNLYWYRQAAGRGLQLLFYSVGIGQISSEVPQNLSASRPQDRQFILSSKKLLLSDSGFYLCAWSVQDRLYEQYFGPGTRLTVT.